The present T cell receptor beta chain was sequenced within a study of T cells after yellow fever vaccination. Findings and caveats of the study: Clones from primary vaccination mostly reappeared after the booster (around 96% CD4, over 85% CD8).

This clonotype has at least ten counts. Its antigen remains unidentified. 5'RACE template switching added a universal primer site and UMIs to TCR cDNA. TCRdb used MiXCR to reprocess the 5' RACE reads, holding one entry per CDR3 protein. There are 300,000 or so distinct CDR3 sequences in the sample; about 6.9% occur only once, and 18% lies in the top ten. The CDR3 is 15 amino acids. Trimming cost V 3 bases and J 4 bases, with 13 bases left between them. CDR1 is SGHTA, CDR2 FQGNSA, per germline. The chain is built from TRBV7-2 and TRBJ1-5; the D gene is possibly TRBD1 (6 bases). This TCR was recovered from a man in his late teens or twenties who received the YFV17D yellow fever vaccine. The sample was PBMCs, taken about 41 days after the first yellow fever vaccination. CDR3 nucleotides: TGTGCCAGCAGCTTTTCCGGGGGCGGAAATCAGCCCCAGCATTTT. It yields the protein CASSFSGGGNQPQHF.